This is a list of T cell receptor beta chains from one sample in a study of blood T cell repertoires in COVID-19. Measured with immunoSEQ multiplex PCR; TCRdb has only the in-frame clones, and not every one. In the table there are more than 100,000 clones, roughly 84% of which are singletons. The source material was peripheral blood. The receptor source for this set is a human donor in a cohort sampled during active COVID-19. Both conserved end residues are part of each CDR3. The D gene is left open where the match is weak. Clone size is not always given. Where it is, it says once, few, many or a class for expanded clones.

TRBV19	-	-	TRBJ2-1	CASSDYHRSSYNEQFF	TGTGCCAGTAGCGACTACCATAGGAGCTCCTACAATGAGCAGTTCTTC
TRBV3-1/TRBV3-2	-	-	TRBJ1-1	CASSQGEAEAFF	TGTGCCAGCAGCCAAGGGGAGGCTGAAGCTTTCTTT
TRBV2	TRBD2	-	TRBJ2-3	CASSGGEMSTDTQYF	TGTGCCAGCAGCGGGGGGGAAATGAGCACAGATACGCAGTATTTT
TRBV10-3	-	-	TRBJ2-2	CAISEAGSGELFF	TGTGCCATCAGTGAGGCGGGTTCCGGGGAGCTGTTTTTT
TRBV7-3	-	-	TRBJ1-5	CASSSHGESEMRQPQHF	TGTGCCAGCAGCTCACACGGGGAAAGCGAAATGCGTCAGCCCCAGCATTTT
TRBV15	-	-	TRBJ2-5	CATSNGQPWETQYF	TGTGCCACCAGCAACGGACAGCCTTGGGAGACCCAGTACTTC
TRBV5-1	-	-	TRBJ1-1	CASSLGHQNTEAFF	TGCGCCAGCAGCTTGGGACACCAGAACACTGAAGCTTTCTTT
TRBV7-6	TRBD1	once	TRBJ2-3	CASSMRTGTGTDTQYF	TGTGCCAGCAGCATGCGCACCGGGACAGGGACAGATACGCAGTATTTT
TRBV7-9	-	few	TRBJ2-7	CASSLRGGQAAGNEQYF	TGTGCCAGCAGCCTTAGGGGCGGACAGGCCGCGGGGAACGAGCAGTACTTC
TRBV5-1	TRBD1	-	TRBJ1-4	CASSWDSPLTGLFF	TGCGCCAGCAGCTGGGACAGCCCGCTAACAGGGCTGTTTTTT
TRBV6-5	-	-	TRBJ1-5	CASRGGANQPQHF	TGTGCCAGCAGGGGGGGGGCTAACCAGCCCCAGCATTTT
TRBV28	-	-	TRBJ1-5	CASSPWVAGDSNQPQHF	TGTGCCAGCAGCCCATGGGTTGCGGGGGATAGCAATCAGCCCCAGCATTTT